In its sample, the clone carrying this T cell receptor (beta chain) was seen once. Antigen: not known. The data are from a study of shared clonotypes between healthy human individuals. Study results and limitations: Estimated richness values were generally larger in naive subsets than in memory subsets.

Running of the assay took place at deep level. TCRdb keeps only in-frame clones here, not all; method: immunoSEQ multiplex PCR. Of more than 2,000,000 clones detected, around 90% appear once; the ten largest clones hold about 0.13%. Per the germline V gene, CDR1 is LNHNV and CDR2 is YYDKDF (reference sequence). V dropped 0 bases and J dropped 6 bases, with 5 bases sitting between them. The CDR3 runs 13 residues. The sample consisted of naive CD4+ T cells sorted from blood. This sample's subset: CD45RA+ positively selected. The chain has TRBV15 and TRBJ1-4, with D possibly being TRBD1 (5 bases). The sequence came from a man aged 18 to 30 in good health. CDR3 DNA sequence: TGTGCCACCAGCAGAGAAGGGGATGAAAAACTGTTTTTT. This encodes CATSREGDEKLFF.